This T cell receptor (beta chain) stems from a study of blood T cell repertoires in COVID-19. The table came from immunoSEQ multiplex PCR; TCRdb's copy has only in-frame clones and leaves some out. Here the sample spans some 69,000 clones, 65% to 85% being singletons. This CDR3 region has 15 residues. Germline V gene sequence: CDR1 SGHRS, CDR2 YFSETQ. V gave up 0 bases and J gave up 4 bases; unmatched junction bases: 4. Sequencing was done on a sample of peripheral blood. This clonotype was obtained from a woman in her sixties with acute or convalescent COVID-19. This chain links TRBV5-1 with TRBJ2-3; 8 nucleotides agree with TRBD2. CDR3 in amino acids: CASSLGAGEADTQYF. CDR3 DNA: TGCGCCAGCAGCTTGGGAGCGGGGGAGGCAGATACGCAGTATTTT.